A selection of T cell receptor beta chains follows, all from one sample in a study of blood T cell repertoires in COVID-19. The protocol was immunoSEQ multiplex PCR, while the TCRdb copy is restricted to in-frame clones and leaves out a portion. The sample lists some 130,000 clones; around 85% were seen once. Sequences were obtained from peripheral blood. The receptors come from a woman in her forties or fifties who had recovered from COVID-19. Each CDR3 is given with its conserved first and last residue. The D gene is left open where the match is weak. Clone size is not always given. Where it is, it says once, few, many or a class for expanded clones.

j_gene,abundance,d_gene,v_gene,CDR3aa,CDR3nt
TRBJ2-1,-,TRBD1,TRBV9,CASSPRTGLNEQFF,TGTGCCAGCAGCCCGCGGACAGGCCTCAATGAGCAGTTCTTC
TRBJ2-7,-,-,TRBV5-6,CASSLAGRFGEQYF,TGTGCCAGCAGCTTGGCGGGTAGATTCGGCGAGCAGTACTTC
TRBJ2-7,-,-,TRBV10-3,CAISEVSYEQYF,TGTGCCATCAGTGAGGTTAGCTACGAGCAGTACTTC
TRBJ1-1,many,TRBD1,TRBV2,CASRGQGSTEAFF,TGTGCCAGCAGGGGACAGGGGAGCACTGAAGCTTTCTTT
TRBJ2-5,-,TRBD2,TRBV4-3,CASSQGTSGSLGEETQYF,TGCGCCAGCAGCCAAGGGACTAGCGGGAGTCTCGGGGAAGAGACCCAGTACTTC
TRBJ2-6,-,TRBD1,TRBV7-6,CASSLGDREPSGANVLTF,TGTGCCAGCAGCTTAGGCGACAGGGAACCCTCTGGGGCCAACGTCCTGACTTTC
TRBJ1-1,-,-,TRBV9,CASSVVVRTGSWNTEAFF,TGTGCCAGCAGCGTAGTAGTCAGGACGGGATCTTGGAACACTGAAGCTTTCTTT
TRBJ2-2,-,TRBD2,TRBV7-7,CASSFSGSDSGELFF,TGTGCCAGCAGCTTTAGCGGGAGTGACTCCGGGGAGCTGTTTTTT
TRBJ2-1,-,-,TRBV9,CASSVGGASREQFF,TGTGCCAGCAGCGTGGGGGGAGCGTCTCGTGAGCAGTTCTTC
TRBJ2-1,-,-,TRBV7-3,CASSPAPGSYNEQFF,TGTGCCAGCAGCCCCGCACCAGGCTCCTACAATGAGCAGTTCTTC
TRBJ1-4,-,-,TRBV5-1,CASSPNRANEKLFF,TGCGCCAGCAGCCCCAACAGGGCTAATGAAAAACTGTTTTTT
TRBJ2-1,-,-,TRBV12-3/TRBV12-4,CASSLSGIDEQFF,TGTGCCAGCAGTTTATCGGGGATTGATGAGCAGTTCTTC
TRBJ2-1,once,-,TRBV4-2,CASSHTDRLGNNEQFF,TGTGCCAGCAGCCATACGGACAGACTCGGAAACAATGAGCAGTTCTTC
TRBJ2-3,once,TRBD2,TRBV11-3,CASSHGLVGTQYF,TGTGCCAGCAGCCACGGACTAGTCGGTACGCAGTATTTT
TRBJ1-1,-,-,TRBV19,CASSIVSGGAFF,TGTGCCAGTAGTATAGTTAGCGGGGGAGCTTTCTTT
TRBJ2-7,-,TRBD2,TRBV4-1,CASSQRTSGSLYEQYF,TGCGCCAGCAGCCAAAGGACTAGCGGGAGTCTCTACGAGCAGTACTTC
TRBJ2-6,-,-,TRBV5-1,CASSPGVSGANVLTF,TGCGCCAGCAGCCCCGGGGTCTCTGGGGCCAACGTCCTGACTTTC
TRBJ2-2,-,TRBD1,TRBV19,CASRITGGRGTGELFF,TGTGCCAGTAGGATAACAGGGGGCCGGGGAACCGGGGAGCTGTTTTTT
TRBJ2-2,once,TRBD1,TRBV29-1,CSVDRKGGYGGELFF,TGCAGCGTTGATCGGAAAGGGGGCTACGGCGGGGAGCTGTTTTTT
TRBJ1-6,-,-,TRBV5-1,CASSGADDSYNSPLHF,TGCGCCAGCAGCGGGGCCGATGACTCCTATAATTCACCCCTCCACTTT
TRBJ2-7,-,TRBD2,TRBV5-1,CASSLRGGAYEQYF,TGCGCCAGCAGCTTGCGGGGGGGCGCCTACGAGCAGTACTTC
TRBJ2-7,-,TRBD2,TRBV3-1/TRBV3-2,CASSQPGTSGSYEQYF,TGTGCCAGCAGCCAACCCGGGACTAGTGGGTCCTACGAGCAGTACTTC
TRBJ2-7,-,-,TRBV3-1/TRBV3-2,CASSQDRGGSYEQYF,TGTGCCAGCAGCCAAGACAGGGGCGGCTCCTACGAGCAGTACTTC
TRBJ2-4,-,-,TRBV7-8,CASSLGQTLAKNIQYF,TGTGCCAGCAGCTTAGGGCAGACATTAGCGAAAAACATTCAGTACTTC
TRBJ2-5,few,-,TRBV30,CAWSSDWRETQYF,TGTGCCTGGAGTTCGGATTGGAGGGAGACCCAGTACTTC
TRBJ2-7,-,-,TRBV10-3,CAISVGQESYEQYF,TGTGCCATCAGTGTTGGGCAGGAAAGCTACGAGCAGTACTTC
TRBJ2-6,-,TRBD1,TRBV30,CAWYQGAGANVLTF,TGTGCCTGGTATCAGGGGGCTGGGGCCAACGTCCTGACTTTC
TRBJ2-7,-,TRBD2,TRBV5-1,CASSFEPSGYEQYF,TGCGCCAGCAGCTTTGAGCCTAGCGGTTACGAGCAGTACTTC
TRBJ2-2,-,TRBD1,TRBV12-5,CASGLRTGGIGELFF,TGTGCTAGTGGTTTGAGGACAGGGGGCATCGGGGAGCTGTTTTTT
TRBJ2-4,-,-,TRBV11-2,CASSPPRADRVAKNIQYF,TGTGCCAGCAGCCCCCCCCGAGCGGACAGAGTAGCCAAAAACATTCAGTACTTC
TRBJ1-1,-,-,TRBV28,CASRFRDPGSEAFF,TGTGCCTCCCGTTTTCGGGATCCCGGGAGTGAAGCTTTCTTT
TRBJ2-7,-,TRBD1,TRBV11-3,CASSYSLGQKYEQYF,TGTGCCAGCAGCTACAGTTTGGGACAGAAGTACGAGCAGTACTTC
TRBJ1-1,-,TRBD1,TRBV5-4,CASSPPTGEMTEAFF,TGTGCCAGCAGCCCTCCGACAGGGGAAATGACTGAAGCTTTCTTT
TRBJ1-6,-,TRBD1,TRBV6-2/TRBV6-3,CASSRPEGAGSPLHF,TGTGCCAGCAGTCGCCCAGAGGGGGCCGGATCACCCCTCCACTTT
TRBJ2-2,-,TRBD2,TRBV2,CATGEREYSGELFF,TGTGCCACCGGGGAGCGGGAGTACTCCGGGGAGCTGTTTTTT
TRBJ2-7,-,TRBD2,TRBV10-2,CASSEGLAGSVEQYF,TGCGCCAGCAGTGAGGGGCTAGCGGGTTCAGTCGAGCAGTACTTC
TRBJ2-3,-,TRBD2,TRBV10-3,CAIRTSGGAIDTQYF,TGTGCCATCAGGACTAGCGGGGGGGCCATAGATACGCAGTATTTT
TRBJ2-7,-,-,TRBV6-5,CASSSPWRGQYF,TGTGCCAGCAGCTCCCCCTGGAGGGGGCAGTACTTC
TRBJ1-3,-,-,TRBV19,CASSMGSHWNTIYF,TGTGCCAGTAGTATGGGCAGCCACTGGAACACCATATATTTT
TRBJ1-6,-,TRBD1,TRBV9,CASSERDRGNSPLHF,TGTGCCAGCAGCGAGCGGGACAGGGGAAATTCACCCCTCCACTTT
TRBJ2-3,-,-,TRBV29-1,CSVDRRGQLGTDTQYF,TGCAGCGTTGATCGGCGGGGGCAGCTGGGCACAGATACGCAGTATTTT
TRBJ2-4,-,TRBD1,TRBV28,CASSTAHLGQGKNIQYF,TGTGCCAGCAGTACCGCACACCTGGGACAGGGGAAAAACATTCAGTACTTC
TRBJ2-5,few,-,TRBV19,CASGGAPGGTQYF,TGTGCCAGTGGGGGGGCCCCAGGCGGGACCCAGTACTTC
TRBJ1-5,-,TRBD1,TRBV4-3,CASSQETGVRQPQHF,TGCGCCAGCAGCCAAGAAACAGGGGTTCGGCAACCCCAGCATTTT
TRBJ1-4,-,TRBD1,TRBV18,CASSPTGIGDRTGEKLFF,TGTGCCAGCTCACCGACAGGGATTGGGGACCGGACCGGTGAAAAACTGTTTTTT
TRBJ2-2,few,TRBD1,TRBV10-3,CAISGQGARLETGELFF,TGTGCCATCAGTGGGCAGGGGGCCCGATTGGAGACCGGGGAGCTGTTTTTT
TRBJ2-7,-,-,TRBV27,CASHDSPSEQYF,TGTGCCAGCCACGACAGTCCGAGCGAGCAGTACTTC
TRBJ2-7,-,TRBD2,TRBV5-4,CASSSPHRGVYEQYF,TGTGCCAGCAGCTCGCCGCATCGGGGGGTGTACGAGCAGTACTTC
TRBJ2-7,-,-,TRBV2,CASSDRRTAYEQYF,TGTGCCAGCAGTGATAGGAGGACGGCCTACGAGCAGTACTTC
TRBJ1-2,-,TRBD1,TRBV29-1,CSVQQGAGGYGYTF,TGCAGCGTACAACAGGGGGCAGGTGGCTATGGCTACACCTTC
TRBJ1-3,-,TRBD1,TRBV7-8,CASSRAGQSSGNTIYF,TGTGCCAGCAGCCGAGCGGGACAGAGCTCTGGAAACACCATATATTTT
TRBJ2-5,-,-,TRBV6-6,CASSLGLETQYF,TGTGCCAGCAGCCTCGGGTTGGAGACCCAGTACTTC
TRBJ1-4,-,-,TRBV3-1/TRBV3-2,CASSLTGIGEKLFF,TGTGCCAGCAGCCTTACAGGGATAGGAGAAAAACTGTTTTTT